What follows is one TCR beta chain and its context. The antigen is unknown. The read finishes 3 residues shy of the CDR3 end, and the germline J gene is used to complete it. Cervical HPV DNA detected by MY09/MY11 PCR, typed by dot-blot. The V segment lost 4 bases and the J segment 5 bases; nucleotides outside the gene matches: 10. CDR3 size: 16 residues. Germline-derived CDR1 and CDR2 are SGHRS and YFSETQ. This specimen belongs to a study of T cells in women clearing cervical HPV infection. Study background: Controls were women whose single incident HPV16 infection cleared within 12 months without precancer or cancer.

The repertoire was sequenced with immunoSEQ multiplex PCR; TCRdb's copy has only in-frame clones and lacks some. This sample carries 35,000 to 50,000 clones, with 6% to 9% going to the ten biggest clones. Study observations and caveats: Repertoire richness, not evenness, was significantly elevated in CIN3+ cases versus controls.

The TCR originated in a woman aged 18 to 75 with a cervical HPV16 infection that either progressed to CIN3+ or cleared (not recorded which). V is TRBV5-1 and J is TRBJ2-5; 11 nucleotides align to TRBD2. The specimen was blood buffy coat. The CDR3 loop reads CASSPGSGGAVETQYF. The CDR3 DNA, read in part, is TGCGCCAGCAGCCCCGGTAGCGGGGGGGCGGTGGAGACC.